Shown below are 8 T cell receptor beta chains from a single sample sequenced in a study of CD8 T cells in ankylosing spondylitis. General study findings and limits: Made up of eight or nine highly homologous variants, a TCR beta motif appeared characteristic of ankylosing spondylitis blood.

TCRdb ran MiXCR on the 5' RACE reads and lists one entry per CDR3 protein. This sample yields under 450,000 distinct CDR3 sequences, of which over 15% are seen a single time; around 0.92% belongs to the top ten. Antigen specificity for these receptors is unknown. Sequencing used blood, either unsorted or a sorted T cell fraction (not recorded which). The receptors here all came from a male donor with ankylosing spondylitis.

Concerning this clonotype itself: A much larger clone is a single base away; this may be a read error. The V gene is TRBV5-6, the J gene TRBJ1-1; 8 bases fit TRBD1. In germline, CDR1 is SGHDT, CDR2 YYEEEE. Trimming removed 3 bases from V and 10 bases from J; junction bases left unmatched: 11. CDR3 length: 14 amino acids. The DNA of the CDR3 is TGTGCCAGCAGCTCTCTATCAGGGGGCAAAAGAGCTTTCTTT. The encoded protein is CASSSLSGGKRAFF.

The gene calls are TRBV7-2 and TRBJ1-3, with TRBD1 matching 7 bases. The germline V gene encodes CDR1 SGHTA and CDR2 FQGNSA. This CDR3 comprises 17 residues. V lost 0 bases to trimming and J lost 2 bases; unmatched junction nucleotides: 7. The CDR3 coding sequence is TGTGCCAGCAGCTTAGCAAGAACCGGGACAGCTGGAAACACCATATATTTT. This gives the protein CASSLARTGTAGNTIYF.

This clonotype came up many times. The chain recombines TRBV5-1 with TRBJ2-3; D ambiguous. Germline V CDR1 and CDR2: SGHRS, YFSETQ. The CDR3 covers 13 residues. V dropped 5 bases and J dropped 1 base, with 8 bases sitting between them. The CDR3 sequence is CASRDGGTDTQYF. The CDR3 coding sequence is TGCGCCAGCAGAGACGGAGGCACAGATACGCAGTATTTT.

In its sample, this clonotype was seen a few times. The V call is TRBV4-1, the J call TRBJ2-5, with 10 bases matching TRBD1. Germline V gives CDR1 MGHRA, CDR2 YSYEKL. The CDR3 runs 16 residues. V dropped 6 bases and J dropped 4; count of bases not matched to a gene: 11. In DNA, the CDR3 is TGCGCCAGCAGTCCTCCCGACAGGGGGCGAGGAGAGACCCAGTACTTC. Its protein product is CASSPPDRGRGETQYF.

This clonotype showed up just a few times. The CDR3: CASSSWDRGNEKLFF. The DNA for the CDR3 is TGTGCCAGCAGTTCCTGGGACAGGGGAAATGAAAAACTGTTTTTT. This rearrangement joins TRBV27 to TRBJ1-4; 10 bases are shared with TRBD1. The J segment lost 5 bases and the V segment lost 4 bases, leaving 4 bases of the junction unmatched. This CDR3 spans 15 amino acids. Germline V lookup: CDR1 MNHEY, CDR2 SMNVEV (reference sequence). Using reference TRBV27 and TRBJ1-4 for the parts outside the CDR3, the full variable domain is EAQVTQNPRYLITVTGKKLTVTCSQNMNHEYMSWYRQDPGLGLRQIYYSMNVEVTDKGDVPEGYKVSRKEKRNFPLILESPSPNQTSLYFCASSSWDRGNEKLFFGSGTQLSVL.

This rearrangement joins TRBV9 to TRBJ1-1; a possible D gene is TRBD1 (5 bases). The CDR3 consists of 16 residues. The V and J ends lost 4 bases and 1 base respectively, with 17 bases between them. Germline V gives CDR1 SGDLS, CDR2 YYNGEE. CDR3 protein: CASSPRSGAANTEAFF. The CDR3 region has the DNA TGTGCCAGCAGCCCCCGTTCCGGGGCGGCGAACACTGAAGCTTTCTTT. Full variable domain (outside the CDR3, taken from reference TRBV9 and TRBJ1-1): DSGVTQTPKHLITATGQRVTLRCSPRSGDLSVYWYQQSLDQGLQFLIQYYNGEERAKGNILERFSAQQFPDLHSELNLSSLELGDSALYFCASSPRSGAANTEAFFGQGTRLTVV.

The chain links TRBV28 to TRBJ1-5; D uncertain. The length of the CDR3 is 14 residues. The V end was cut by 2 bases, the J end by 0 bases, with 5 bases between. CDR1 is MDHEN, CDR2 SYDVKM, per germline. CDR3 region: CASSLTYSNQPQHF. The CDR3, as DNA: TGTGCCAGCAGTTTAACTTATAGCAATCAGCCCCAGCATTTT.

The chain uses TRBV5-6 and TRBJ2-1, with 11 nucleotides matching TRBD2. The CDR3 length is 15 residues. Germline CDR1 reads SGHDT; CDR2 reads YYEEEE. Unmatched junction bases numbered 6, after V lost 4 bases and J lost 6 bases. The CDR3 protein is CASSQGTSGVNEQFF. The CDR3 DNA reads TGTGCCAGCAGCCAGGGGACTAGCGGAGTCAATGAGCAGTTCTTC.